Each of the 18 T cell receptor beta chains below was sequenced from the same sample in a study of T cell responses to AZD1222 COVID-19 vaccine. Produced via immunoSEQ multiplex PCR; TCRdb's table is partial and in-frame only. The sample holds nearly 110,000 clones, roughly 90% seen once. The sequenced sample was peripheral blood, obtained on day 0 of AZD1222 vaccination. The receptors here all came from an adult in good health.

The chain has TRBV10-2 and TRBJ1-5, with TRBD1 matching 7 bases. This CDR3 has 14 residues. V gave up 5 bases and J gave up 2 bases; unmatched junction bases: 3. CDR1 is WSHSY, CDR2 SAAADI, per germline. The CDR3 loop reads CASSPDRGNQPQHF. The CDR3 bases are TGCGCCAGCAGTCCAGACAGGGGCAATCAGCCCCAGCATTTT.

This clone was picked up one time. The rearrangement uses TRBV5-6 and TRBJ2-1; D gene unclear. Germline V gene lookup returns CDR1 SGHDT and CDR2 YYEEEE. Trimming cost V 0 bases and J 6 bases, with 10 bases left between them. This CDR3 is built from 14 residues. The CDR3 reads CASSLVMRANEQFF. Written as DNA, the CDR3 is TGTGCCAGCAGCTTGGTAATGAGAGCCAATGAGCAGTTCTTC.

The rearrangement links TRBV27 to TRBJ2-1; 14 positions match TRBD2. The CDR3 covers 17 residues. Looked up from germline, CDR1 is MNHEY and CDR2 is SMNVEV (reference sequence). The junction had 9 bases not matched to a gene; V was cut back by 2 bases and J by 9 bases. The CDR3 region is CASSLRRLAGGPSEQFF. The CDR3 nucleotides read TGTGCCAGCAGTTTAAGACGACTAGCGGGAGGGCCTAGTGAGCAGTTCTTC.

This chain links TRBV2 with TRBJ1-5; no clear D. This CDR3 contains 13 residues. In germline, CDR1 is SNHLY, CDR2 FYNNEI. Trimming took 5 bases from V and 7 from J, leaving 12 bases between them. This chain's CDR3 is CASSYTAGQPQHF. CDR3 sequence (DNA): TGTGCCAGCAGTTATACCGCTGGGCAGCCCCAGCATTTT.

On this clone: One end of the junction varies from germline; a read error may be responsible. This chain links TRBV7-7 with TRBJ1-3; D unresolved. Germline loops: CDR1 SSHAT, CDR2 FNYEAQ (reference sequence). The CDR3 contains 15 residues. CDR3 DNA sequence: TGTGCTAGCAGCCCGTCCGTCGGCTCTGGAAACACCATATATTTT. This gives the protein CASSPSVGSGNTIYF.

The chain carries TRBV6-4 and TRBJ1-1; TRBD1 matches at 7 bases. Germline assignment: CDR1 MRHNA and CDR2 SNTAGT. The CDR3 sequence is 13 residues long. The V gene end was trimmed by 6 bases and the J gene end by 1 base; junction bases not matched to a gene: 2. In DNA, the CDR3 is TGTGCCAGCAGCCAGGGGGAGAACACTGAAGCTTTCTTT. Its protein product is CASSQGENTEAFF.

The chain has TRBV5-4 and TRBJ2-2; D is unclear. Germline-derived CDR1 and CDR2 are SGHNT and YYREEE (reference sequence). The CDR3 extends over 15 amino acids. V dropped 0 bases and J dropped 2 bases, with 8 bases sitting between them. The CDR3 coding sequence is TGTGCCAGCAGCTTGGGAAGGACCAACACCGGGGAGCTGTTTTTT. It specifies CASSLGRTNTGELFF.

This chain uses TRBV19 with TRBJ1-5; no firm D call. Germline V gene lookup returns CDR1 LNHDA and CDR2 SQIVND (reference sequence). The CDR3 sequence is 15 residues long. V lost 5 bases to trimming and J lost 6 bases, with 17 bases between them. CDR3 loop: CASSPDPRRGQPQHF. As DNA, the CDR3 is TGTGCCAGTAGTCCAGACCCCCGCCGAGGTCAGCCCCAGCATTTT.

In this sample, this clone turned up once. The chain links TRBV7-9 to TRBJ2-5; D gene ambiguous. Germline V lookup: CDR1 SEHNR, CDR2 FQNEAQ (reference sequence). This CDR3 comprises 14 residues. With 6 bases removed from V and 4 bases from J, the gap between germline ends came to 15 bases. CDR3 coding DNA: TGTGCCAGCAGGGCTAATAGGGTAGGAGAGACCCAGTACTTC. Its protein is CASRANRVGETQYF.

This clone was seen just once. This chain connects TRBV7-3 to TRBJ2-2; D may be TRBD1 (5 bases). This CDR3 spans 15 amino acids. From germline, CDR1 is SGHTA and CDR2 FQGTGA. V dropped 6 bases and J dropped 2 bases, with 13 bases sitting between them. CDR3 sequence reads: CASRGPGINTGELFF. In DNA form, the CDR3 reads TGTGCCAGCAGGGGGCCAGGAATCAACACCGGGGAGCTGTTTTTT.

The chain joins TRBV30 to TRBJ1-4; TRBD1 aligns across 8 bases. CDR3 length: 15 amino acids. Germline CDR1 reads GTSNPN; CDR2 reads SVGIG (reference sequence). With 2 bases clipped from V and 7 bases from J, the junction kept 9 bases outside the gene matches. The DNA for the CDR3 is TGTGCCTGGAGTACCCCCGGACAGGGTCGTGAAAAACTGTTTTTT. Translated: CAWSTPGQGREKLFF.

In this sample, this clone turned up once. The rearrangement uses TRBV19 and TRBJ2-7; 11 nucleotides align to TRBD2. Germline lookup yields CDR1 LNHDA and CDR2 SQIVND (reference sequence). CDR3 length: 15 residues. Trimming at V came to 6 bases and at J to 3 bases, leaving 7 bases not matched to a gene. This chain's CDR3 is CASRASGTSGYEQYF. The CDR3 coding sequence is TGTGCCAGTAGAGCCTCCGGGACTAGCGGCTACGAGCAGTACTTC.

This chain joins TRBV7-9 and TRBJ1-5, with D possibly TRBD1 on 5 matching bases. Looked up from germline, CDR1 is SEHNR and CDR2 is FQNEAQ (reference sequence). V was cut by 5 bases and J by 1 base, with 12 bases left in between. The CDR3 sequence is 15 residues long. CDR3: CASSQGAGSNQPQHF. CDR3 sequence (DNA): TGTGCCAGCAGCCAGGGAGCGGGGAGCAATCAGCCCCAGCATTTT.

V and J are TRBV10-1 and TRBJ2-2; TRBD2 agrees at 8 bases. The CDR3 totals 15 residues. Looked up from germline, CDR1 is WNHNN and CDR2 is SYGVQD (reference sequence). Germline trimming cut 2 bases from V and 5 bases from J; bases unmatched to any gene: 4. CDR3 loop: CASSESGRGTGELFF. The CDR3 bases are TGCGCCAGCAGTGAGAGCGGGAGAGGGACCGGGGAGCTGTTTTTT.

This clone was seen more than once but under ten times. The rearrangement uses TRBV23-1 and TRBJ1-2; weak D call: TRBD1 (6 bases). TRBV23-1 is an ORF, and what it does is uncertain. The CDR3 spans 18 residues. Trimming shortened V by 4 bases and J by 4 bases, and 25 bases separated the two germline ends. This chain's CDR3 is CASSLQGTLSQGGYGYTF. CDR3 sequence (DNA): TGCGCCAGCAGTCTCCAGGGGACCCTAAGCCAGGGTGGCTATGGCTACACCTTC.

DNA of the CDR3: TGCAGCGTTGAGGGCAGGTTGGCGAACACTGAAGCTTTCTTT. Translating it yields CSVEGRLANTEAFF. The chain has TRBV29-1 and TRBJ1-1; no reliable D call. Germline CDR1 reads SQVTM; CDR2 reads ANQGSEA. Trimming left V 3 bases short and J 1 base short, with 12 bases between. CDR3 size: 14 residues.

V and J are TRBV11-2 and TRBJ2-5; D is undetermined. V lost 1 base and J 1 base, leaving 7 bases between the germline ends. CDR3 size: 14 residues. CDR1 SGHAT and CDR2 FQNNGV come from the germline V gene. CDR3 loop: CASSLAQTQETQYF. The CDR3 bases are TGTGCCAGCAGCTTAGCACAGACCCAAGAGACCCAGTACTTC.

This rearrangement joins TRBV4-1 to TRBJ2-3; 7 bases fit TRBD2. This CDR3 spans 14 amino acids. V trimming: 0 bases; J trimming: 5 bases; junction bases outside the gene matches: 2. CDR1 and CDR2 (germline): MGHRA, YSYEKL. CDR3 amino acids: CASSQDLAVDTQYF. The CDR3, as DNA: TGCGCCAGCAGCCAAGACCTAGCGGTAGATACGCAGTATTTT.